Presented here are 7 T cell receptor beta chains from one specimen sequenced in a study of cytomegalovirus exposure and HLA in healthy donors (TCRdb year 2017). Libraries were constructed by the immunoSEQ multiplex PCR assay. For the multiplex PCR, a mixture combining 60 forward primers for TCR Vbeta segments and 13 reverse primers for TCR Jbeta segments was used. Held by TCRdb, this immuneACCESS table contains in-frame sequences only and omits some clones. Under half of the omission traces to an unresolved V gene where checked; the cause of the rest is unknown. The sample has some 100,000 clones on record, approximately 70% of them singletons. Roughly 5.9% of the sample comes from the top ten. Sequencing was done on a sample of PBMCs. Receptors originate from a woman in her 70s in good health and CMV-seropositive.

This clone was counted a few times. The chain carries TRBV19 and TRBJ1-5; TRBD1 aligns across 10 bases. Germline assignment: CDR1 LNHDA and CDR2 SQIVND (reference sequence). The J segment lost 5 bases and the V segment lost 5 bases, leaving 9 bases of the junction unmatched. The CDR3 has 16 residues. The CDR3 DNA follows: TGTGCCAGTAGTGTTTCCCCGACAGGGGGCGATCAGCCCCAGCATTTT. It codes for CASSVSPTGGDQPQHF.

This chain links TRBV5-5 with TRBJ2-1, with TRBD2 matching 14 bases. The CDR3 length is 18 residues. The germline V gene has CDR1 SGHKS and CDR2 YYEKEE (reference sequence). V shed 0 bases, J shed 4 bases, and the junction held 6 bases outside the gene matches. The CDR3 here is CASSLEWGLAGVYNEQFF. The CDR3 DNA is TGTGCCAGCAGCTTGGAGTGGGGACTAGCGGGGGTTTACAATGAGCAGTTCTTC.

This chain joins TRBV4-3 and TRBJ2-1; a possible D gene is TRBD1 (6 bases). Between the trimmed V and J ends, which lost 0 bases and 7 bases, there was a span of 10 bases. CDR1 and CDR2 (germline): LGHNA, YSLEER. The CDR3 extends over 14 amino acids. CDR3 residues: CASSQEGAGNEQFF. CDR3 nucleotides: TGCGCCAGCAGCCAAGAGGGGGCCGGAAATGAGCAGTTCTTC.

The chain couples TRBV5-1 to TRBJ2-6, with TRBD1 identical over 7 bases. CDR3 length equals 16 residues. With V trimmed by 0 bases and J by 3 bases, 3 bases remained unmatched. The V gene's germline CDR1 is SGHRS and CDR2 YFSETQ. CDR3 protein: CASSLVGGRGANVLTF. CDR3 coding DNA: TGCGCCAGCAGCTTGGTAGGGGGCCGTGGGGCCAACGTCCTGACTTTC.

This clone was observed a few times. The chain employs TRBV7-9 and TRBJ1-1, with a tentative D call TRBD1 (5 bases). The V end was cut by 5 bases, the J end by 6 bases, with 16 bases between. Germline V gene lookup returns CDR1 SEHNR and CDR2 FQNEAQ (reference sequence). The CDR3 extends over 14 amino acids. The CDR3 DNA is TGTGCCAGCAGCCCGGACGGGTGGGGGGCTGAAGCTTTCTTT. This translates into CASSPDGWGAEAFF.

The rearrangement uses TRBV7-2 and TRBJ1-1; D is possibly TRBD1 (5 bases). Trimming removed 5 bases from V and 0 bases from J, with 10 bases in between. The CDR3 is 14 amino acids. Germline V gene data show CDR1 as SGHTA and CDR2 as FQGNSA. This CDR3 is CASSRGTLNTEAFF. The CDR3 DNA reads as TGTGCCAGCAGCCGAGGGACTTTGAACACTGAAGCTTTCTTT.

The chain couples TRBV23-1 to TRBJ1-6; TRBD1 might be the D (5 bases). TRBV23-1 is classed as an ORF, of uncertain function. Trimming cost V 8 bases and J 0 bases, with 32 bases left between them. The CDR3 is 22 residues long. CDR3 in amino acids: CASPPEGGGAELTRSYNSPLHF. In nucleotides, the CDR3 is TGCGCCAGCCCCCCAGAGGGAGGCGGGGCAGAACTTACTCGCTCCTATAATTCACCCCTCCACTTT.